This is a list of T cell receptor beta chains from one sample in a study of blood T cell repertoires in COVID-19. Libraries were prepared by immunoSEQ multiplex PCR; TCRdb keeps only in-frame clonotypes and omits some of them. The sample includes around 63,000 clones, roughly 72% of them seen just once. Sequenced sample: peripheral blood. These receptors came from an older woman with COVID-19, enrolled during active disease. Both conserved end residues are part of each CDR3. D genes are given only for firm matches. Not every row has a clone size; where given, it reads once, few, many or a size class.

TGCGCCAGCAGCCCCTTGAGAAATGGCTACACCTTC	CASSPLRNGYTF	TRBV5-1	TRBJ1-2	.	.
TGTGCCAGCAGCCACACAGGATACACTGAAGCTTTCTTT	CASSHTGYTEAFF	TRBV6-6	TRBJ1-1	few	.
TGCAGCGTTGTGCAGCGGGATATTATGAGGTCCTACAATGAGCAGTTCTTC	CSVVQRDIMRSYNEQFF	TRBV29-1	TRBJ2-1	.	TRBD2
TGTGCCAGCCCCATCGGGGTTTCAGATACGCAGTATTTT	CASPIGVSDTQYF	TRBV3-1/TRBV3-2	TRBJ2-3	.	.
TGTGCCAGCAGCTATCGGGGGGGAAACGAAAAACTGTTTTTT	CASSYRGGNEKLFF	TRBV5-4	TRBJ1-4	.	.
TGCAGCGTTAGATTTGGACTAGGGCACAATGAGCAGTTCTTC	CSVRFGLGHNEQFF	TRBV29-1	TRBJ2-1	.	TRBD2
TGTGCCAGCAGCCATCCAGCGGGCCTTTCTAACTATGGCTACACCTTC	CASSHPAGLSNYGYTF	TRBV5-5	TRBJ1-2	.	.
TGCGCCAGCAGCTCGGGGACTAGCGGGGGCTACGAGCAGTACTTC	CASSSGTSGGYEQYF	TRBV5-1	TRBJ2-7	.	TRBD2
TGTGCCAGCAGCAAAGTCGTGTCCGGACAGGCTGCTTCTGGGGCCAACGTCCTGACTTTC	CASSKVVSGQAASGANVLTF	TRBV21-1	TRBJ2-6	.	.
TGCGCCAGCAGCCGAGAGGCAGGGGTCTTCTATGGCTACACCTTC	CASSREAGVFYGYTF	TRBV4-3	TRBJ1-2	.	.
TGTGCCACCAGCCAATCCTCAGGGAGGGCGGTAAATTCACCCCTCCACTTT	CATSQSSGRAVNSPLHF	TRBV15	TRBJ1-6	.	.